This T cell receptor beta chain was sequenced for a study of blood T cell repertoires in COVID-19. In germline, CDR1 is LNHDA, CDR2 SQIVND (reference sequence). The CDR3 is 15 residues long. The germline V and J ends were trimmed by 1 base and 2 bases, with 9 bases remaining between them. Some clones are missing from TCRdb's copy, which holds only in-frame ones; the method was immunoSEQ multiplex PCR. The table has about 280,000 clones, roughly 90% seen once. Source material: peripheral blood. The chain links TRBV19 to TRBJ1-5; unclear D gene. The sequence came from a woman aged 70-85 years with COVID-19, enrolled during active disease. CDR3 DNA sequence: TGTGCCAGTAGTATAGTCCGAGGAGGCAATCAGCCCCAGCATTTT. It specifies CASSIVRGGNQPQHF.